This note documents a single TCR beta chain sequence. As yet, its antigen is unknown. This sample was taken from a study of cytomegalovirus exposure and HLA in healthy donors. Study-level background: HLA-typed donors contributed 80 million to 85 million unique TCRs, which were held in an early data release. Study outcomes and limitations: According to an earlier analysis, most TCR beta V segments yielded productive rearrangements about 87% or about 30% of the time.

V was shortened by 4 bases and J by 7 bases, with 17 bases between the two germline ends. The CDR3 is 14 amino acids. The germline CDR1 and CDR2 sequences are SGHNT and YYREEE (reference sequence). The PCR made use of 60 Vbeta and 13 Jbeta primers. Here immunoSEQ multiplex PCR was the method, and the copy in TCRdb shows in-frame clones only, minus some. The sample table includes 130,000 or so clones. Sequenced: PBMCs. The chain recombines TRBV5-4 with TRBJ1-2; D gene uncertain. The sequence derives from a woman between 40 and 50 years old in good health and CMV-seropositive. CDR3 sequence (DNA): TGTGCCAGCAGCCCCCCGGGAGAAAAAAGTGGCTACACCTTC. It is translated as CASSPPGEKSGYTF.